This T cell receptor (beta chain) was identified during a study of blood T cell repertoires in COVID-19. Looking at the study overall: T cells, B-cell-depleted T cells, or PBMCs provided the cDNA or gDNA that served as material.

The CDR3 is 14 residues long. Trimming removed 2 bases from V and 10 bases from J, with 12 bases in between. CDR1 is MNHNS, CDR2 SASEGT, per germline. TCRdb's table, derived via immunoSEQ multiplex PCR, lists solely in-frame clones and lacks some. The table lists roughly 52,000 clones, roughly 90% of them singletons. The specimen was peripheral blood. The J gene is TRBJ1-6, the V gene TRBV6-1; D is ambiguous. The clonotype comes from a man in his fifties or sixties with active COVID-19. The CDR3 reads CASSESLVGSPLHF. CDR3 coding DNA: TGTGCCAGCAGTGAAAGTCTCGTCGGGTCACCCCTCCACTTT.